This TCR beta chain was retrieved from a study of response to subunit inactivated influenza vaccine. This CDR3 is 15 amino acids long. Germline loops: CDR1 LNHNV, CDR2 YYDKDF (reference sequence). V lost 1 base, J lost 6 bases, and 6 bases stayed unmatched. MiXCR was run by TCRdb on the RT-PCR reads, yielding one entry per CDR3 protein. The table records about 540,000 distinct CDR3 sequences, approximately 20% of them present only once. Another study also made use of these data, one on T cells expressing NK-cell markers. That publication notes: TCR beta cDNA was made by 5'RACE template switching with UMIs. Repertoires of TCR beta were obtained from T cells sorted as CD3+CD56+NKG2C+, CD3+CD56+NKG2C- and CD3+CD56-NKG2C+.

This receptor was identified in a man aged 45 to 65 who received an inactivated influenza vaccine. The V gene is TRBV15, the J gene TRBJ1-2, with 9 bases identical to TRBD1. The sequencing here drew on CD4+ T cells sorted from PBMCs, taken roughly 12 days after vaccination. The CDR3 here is CATSRGIGQGNGYTF. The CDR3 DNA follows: TGTGCCACCAGCAGAGGGATAGGACAGGGGAATGGCTACACCTTC.